This passage covers 17 T cell receptor beta chains from one sample sequenced in a study of blood T cell repertoires in COVID-19. Clones were sequenced by immunoSEQ multiplex PCR, and TCRdb holds only the in-frame ones, with some missing. Among about 130,000 clones, 84% were seen once, and the ten largest hold 35% to 45%. Sequenced input: peripheral blood. The receptors were gathered from a human donor in a cohort sampled during active COVID-19.

This chain joins TRBV5-8 and TRBJ2-5; 9 nucleotides align to TRBD1. Germline loops: CDR1 SGHTS, CDR2 YDEGEE. This CDR3 has 17 amino acids. The ends lost 3 bases at V and 5 bases at J; junction bases unmatched: 14. This CDR3 reads CASSSALGTGKEETQYF. The CDR3 coding sequence is TGTGCCAGCAGCTCCGCTTTAGGGACAGGGAAAGAGGAGACCCAGTACTTC. Full variable domain (rest looked up from reference TRBV5-8 and TRBJ2-5): EAGVTQSPTHLIKTRGQQATLRCSPISGHTSVYWYQQALGLGLQFLLWYDEGEERNRGNFPPRFSGRQFPNYSSELNVNALELEDSALYLCASSSALGTGKEETQYFGPGTRLLVL.

CDR3 residues: CASRGDISGNTIYF. The CDR3 DNA sequence: TGTGCCAGCAGGGGGGACATCTCTGGAAACACCATATATTTT. J is TRBJ1-3 and V is TRBV2, with D perhaps matching TRBD1 (6 bases). The V gene lost 6 bases and the J gene lost 0 bases, with 9 bases spanning the gap. The CDR3 has 14 amino acids. CDR1 is SNHLY and CDR2 is FYNNEI in the germline V gene. The full variable domain, rest sourced from reference TRBV2 and TRBJ1-3, is EPEVTQTPSHQVTQMGQEVILRCVPISNHLYFYWYRQILGQKVEFLVSFYNNEISEKSEIFDDQFSVERPDGSNFTLKIRSTKLEDSAMYFCASRGDISGNTIYFGEGSWLTVV.

The J gene is TRBJ2-2, the V gene TRBV24-1; 8 bases are shared with TRBD1. With 4 bases clipped from V and 8 bases from J, the junction kept 11 bases outside the gene matches. Germline values: CDR1 KGHDR, CDR2 SFDVKD. The CDR3 runs 16 residues. CDR3: CATSDSGQEVKGELFF. The CDR3 nucleotides are TGTGCCACCAGTGACTCGGGACAGGAGGTGAAAGGGGAGCTGTTTTTT.

V gene TRBV5-8 combines with J gene TRBJ2-3; D unresolved. Germline lookup yields CDR1 SGHTS and CDR2 YDEGEE. The V and J ends lost 4 bases and 4 bases respectively, with 13 bases between them. This CDR3 contains 14 residues. CDR3 DNA: TGTGCCAGCAGCCAAGAGCCCCGGTCAGATACGCAGTATTTT. Amino acid sequence: CASSQEPRSDTQYF. The complete variable domain, with remaining parts taken from reference TRBV5-8 and TRBJ2-3, reads EAGVTQSPTHLIKTRGQQATLRCSPISGHTSVYWYQQALGLGLQFLLWYDEGEERNRGNFPPRFSGRQFPNYSSELNVNALELEDSALYLCASSQEPRSDTQYFGPGTRLTVL.

The V gene is TRBV24-1, the J gene TRBJ2-5; D possibly corresponds to TRBD2 (5 bases). Germline V gives CDR1 KGHDR, CDR2 SFDVKD. The V end was cut by 5 bases, the J end by 1 base, with 10 bases between. The CDR3 contains 14 residues. CDR3 protein: CATSASEGQETQYF. The CDR3 DNA sequence: TGTGCCACCAGTGCCTCTGAGGGCCAAGAGACCCAGTACTTC.

The rearrangement joins TRBV3-1 (or the pseudogene TRBV3-2) to TRBJ1-5, with 7 positions matching TRBD1. The CDR3 is made up of 14 amino acids. Germline loops: CDR1 LGHDT, CDR2 YNNKEL (reference sequence). Trimming cost V 6 bases and J 6 bases; bases outside gene matches: 8. The CDR3 DNA reads as TGTGCCAGCAGGAGGACAGGCGTTGGTCAGCCCCAGCATTTT. This encodes CASRRTGVGQPQHF.

This chain links TRBV28 with TRBJ1-2; D perhaps matches TRBD1 (6 bases). The V end was cut by 6 bases, the J end by 8 bases, with 19 bases between. In germline, CDR1 is MDHEN, CDR2 SYDVKM. The CDR3 covers 14 residues. The CDR3 DNA reads as TGTGCCAGCAGGGTCAGGGGAGGGGCGCGGGGCTACACCTTC. Translated, it gives CASRVRGGARGYTF.

Worth noting for this clone: Other DNA sequences in the same sample also yield this CDR3. The V gene is TRBV7-2, the J gene TRBJ1-1; D unclear. This CDR3 region has 13 residues. Germline loops: CDR1 SGHTA, CDR2 FQGNSA. The germline V and J ends were trimmed by 2 bases and 1 base, with 5 bases remaining between them. The CDR3 DNA sequence: TGTGCCAGCAGCTTACGGGGGAACACTGAAGCTTTCTTT. It encodes CASSLRGNTEAFF.

The chain uses TRBV3-1 (or the pseudogene TRBV3-2) and TRBJ2-7, with 7 bases lining up with TRBD2. With V trimmed by 1 base and J by 0 bases, 3 bases remained unmatched. The germline V gene encodes CDR1 LGHDT and CDR2 YNNKEL (reference sequence). The CDR3 has 15 amino acids. The CDR3 reads CASSQGGDYSYEQYF. CDR3 nucleotide sequence: TGTGCCAGCAGCCAAGGGGGGGACTACTCCTACGAGCAGTACTTC.

The rearrangement links TRBV4-1 to TRBJ2-7; TRBD2 aligns across 13 bases. The J segment lost 2 bases and the V segment lost 2 bases, leaving 9 bases of the junction unmatched. The CDR3 loop spans 18 amino acids. Germline CDR1 reads MGHRA; CDR2 reads YSYEKL. The DNA for the CDR3 is TGCGCCAGCAGCCAACAAGGGACTAGCGGGGCCCTCGCCTACGAGCAGTACTTC. Protein sequence: CASSQQGTSGALAYEQYF.

The CDR3 region is CASSLAGGQAGNTIYF. The CDR3 DNA reads as TGCGCCAGCAGCTTGGCCGGAGGTCAGGCTGGAAACACCATATATTTT. The rearrangement links TRBV5-1 to TRBJ1-3; D remains unclear. V was trimmed by 0 bases and J by 2 bases, leaving 12 bases between them. In germline, CDR1 is SGHRS, CDR2 YFSETQ. CDR3 size: 16 residues.

This clone appeared once. This chain links TRBV5-1 with TRBJ1-6; D unclear. The V gene lost 5 bases and the J gene lost 8 bases, with 14 bases spanning the gap. The CDR3 loop spans 14 amino acids. Germline loops: CDR1 SGHRS, CDR2 YFSETQ. CDR3 region: CASRPIREDSPLHF. Written as DNA, the CDR3 is TGCGCCAGCAGACCCATCCGGGAGGATTCACCCCTCCACTTT.

The chain carries TRBV11-3 and TRBJ2-5, with 9 bases aligning to TRBD2. Germline V gene data show CDR1 as SGHNT and CDR2 as YENEEA. This CDR3 comprises 16 residues. The trim removed 3 bases at V and 4 bases at J, leaving 9 bases unmatched. The CDR3 region is CASSFFGAGGPETQYF. The CDR3, as DNA: TGTGCCAGCAGCTTTTTTGGAGCGGGAGGCCCAGAGACCCAGTACTTC.

This clone was recorded only once. The chain recombines TRBV14 with TRBJ2-3, with a weak D call TRBD2 (6 bases). V was cut by 0 bases and J by 3 bases, with 19 bases left in between. Germline V gene sequence: CDR1 SGHDN, CDR2 FVKESK. The CDR3 length is 18 residues. CDR3 loop: CASSQDSGGPVGTDTQYF. CDR3 DNA: TGTGCCAGCAGCCAAGATAGCGGTGGTCCGGTGGGGACAGATACGCAGTATTTT.

This clone came up once. The rearrangement links TRBV30 to TRBJ1-6, with TRBD1 matching 12 bases. Looked up from germline, CDR1 is GTSNPN and CDR2 is SVGIG (reference sequence). With 2 bases clipped from V and 7 bases from J, the junction kept 3 bases outside the gene matches. The CDR3 is made up of 15 amino acids. The CDR3 DNA follows: TGTGCCTGGAGTCTAGGGACAGGGGGCAATTCACCCCTCCACTTT. Encoded protein: CAWSLGTGGNSPLHF.

The rearrangement uses TRBV25-1 and TRBJ2-1; a weak D match, TRBD1 (6 bases). CDR3 length: 17 amino acids. Trimming took 5 bases from V and 2 from J, leaving 19 bases between them. Germline lookup yields CDR1 MGHDK and CDR2 SYGVNS. The CDR3 spells CASSPKLEQGPYNEQFF. The DNA of the CDR3 is TGTGCCAGCAGTCCAAAACTTGAACAGGGCCCCTACAATGAGCAGTTCTTC. Drawing the rest from reference TRBV25-1 and TRBJ2-1, the complete variable domain is EADIYQTPRYLVIGTGKKITLECSQTMGHDKMYWYQQDPGMELHLIHYSYGVNSTEKGDLSSESTVSRIRTEHFPLTLESARPSHTSQYLCASSPKLEQGPYNEQFFGPGTRLTVL.

J is TRBJ1-1 and V is TRBV7-2; D gene unclear. Germline values: CDR1 SGHTA, CDR2 FQGNSA. The V gene lost 5 bases and the J gene lost 0 bases, with 13 bases spanning the gap. This CDR3 comprises 15 residues. CDR3 sequence: CASSARWQMNTEAFF. CDR3 bases: TGTGCCAGCAGCGCCAGGTGGCAGATGAACACTGAAGCTTTCTTT.